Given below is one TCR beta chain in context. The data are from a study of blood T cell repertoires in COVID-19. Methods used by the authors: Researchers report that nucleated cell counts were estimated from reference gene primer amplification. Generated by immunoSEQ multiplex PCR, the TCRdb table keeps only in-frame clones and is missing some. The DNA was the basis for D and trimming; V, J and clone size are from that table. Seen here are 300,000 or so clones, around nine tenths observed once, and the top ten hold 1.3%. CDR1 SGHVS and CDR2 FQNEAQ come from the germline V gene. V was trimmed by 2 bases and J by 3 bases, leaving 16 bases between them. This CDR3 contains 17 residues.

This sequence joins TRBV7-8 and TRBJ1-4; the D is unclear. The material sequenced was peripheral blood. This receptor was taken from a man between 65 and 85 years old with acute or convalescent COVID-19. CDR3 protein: CASSLLSGIGSNEKLFF. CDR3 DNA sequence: TGTGCCAGCAGCTTATTATCGGGGATCGGGTCTAATGAAAAACTGTTTTTT.